This T cell receptor beta chain originates from a study of T-cell memory formation after mild COVID-19. Germline V gene data show CDR1 as SGHTA and CDR2 as FQGNSA. This CDR3 has 12 amino acids. Trimming shortened V by 4 bases and J by 7 bases, and 9 bases separated the two germline ends. Libraries for TCRalpha and TCRbeta carried sample barcodes and unique molecular identifiers via 5'RACE. TCRdb reprocessed the 5' RACE reads with MiXCR, giving one entry per CDR3 protein. The table records about 190,000 distinct CDR3 sequences, around 20% of them present only once. Study-level points and caveats: There was a balanced CD4/CD8 profile in clones contracting day 15 to 85, and later expanders leaned CD4+.

Note on this clonotype: Its antigen is still unknown.

The chain joins TRBV7-2 to TRBJ2-3, with a weak D call TRBD1 (6 bases). This TCR came from an adult woman who had mild COVID-19 (a few samples of this study predate the infection). Cell type and time point are not known. Sequencing used PBMCs or a T cell subset sorted from them (not recorded which). CDR3 sequence: CASSSDSHTQYF. CDR3 in DNA: TGTGCCAGCAGCTCGGACAGCCATACGCAGTATTTT.